This T cell receptor (beta chain) originates from a study of blood T cell repertoires in COVID-19. Across the study: COVID-19 samples collected from the United States, Italy and Spain covered acute and convalescent phases. The analysed material was cDNA or gDNA that came from T cells, B-cell-depleted T cells, or PBMCs.

Trimming shortened V by 4 bases and J by 2 bases, and 11 bases separated the two germline ends. The CDR3 covers 14 residues. Germline V gene data show CDR1 as SGHRS and CDR2 as YFSETQ. Original data processing: From reference gene primer amplification, estimates of nucleated cell counts were derived. The table came from immunoSEQ multiplex PCR; TCRdb's copy has only in-frame clones and leaves some out. V, J and clone size derive from that table, while D and trimming were established from the DNA sequence. This sample carries around 110,000 clones, about nine tenths of them seen once, and the ten largest clones take less than 2%.

This sequence originates from a human donor with active COVID-19. The donor label of this sample is uncertain. The sample comprised peripheral blood. The chain joins TRBV5-1 to TRBJ2-3; no clear D. CDR3 protein: CASSPEPPTDTQYF. The CDR3 nucleotides read TGCGCCAGCAGCCCCGAGCCTCCCACAGATACGCAGTATTTT.